What follows is one T cell receptor beta chain and its context. Its antigen is still unknown. These data come from a study of cytomegalovirus exposure and HLA in healthy donors. Overall study: Genotyping showed roughly 83% of over 350 donors falling in the Caucasian-associated ancestry cluster.

Amplification used 60 Vbeta primers and 13 Jbeta primers. Profiling relied on immunoSEQ multiplex PCR, and the TCRdb table lists in-frame clones only, not all of them. The table records about 200,000 clones, 70% to 80% of them present only once. Regarding the study as a whole: Follow-up analysis later connected one missense variant in DCLRE1C with trimming of TCR beta V- and J-genes. In a later analysis, most CMV-associated TCR beta chains appeared HLA-restricted.

Germline V gene lookup returns CDR1 SGHNT and CDR2 YYREEE (reference sequence). Deletions cut 4 bases from V and 4 bases from J, with 11 bases between. This CDR3 has 13 residues. Sequencing was done on a sample of PBMCs. The chain is built from TRBV5-4 and TRBJ1-1, with D hard to call. The TCR sequence derives from a woman in her 30s in good health and CMV-seronegative. The CDR3 nucleotides are TGTGCCAGCAGCAGCAGGATGCTCACTGAAGCTTTCTTT. As protein: CASSSRMLTEAFF.